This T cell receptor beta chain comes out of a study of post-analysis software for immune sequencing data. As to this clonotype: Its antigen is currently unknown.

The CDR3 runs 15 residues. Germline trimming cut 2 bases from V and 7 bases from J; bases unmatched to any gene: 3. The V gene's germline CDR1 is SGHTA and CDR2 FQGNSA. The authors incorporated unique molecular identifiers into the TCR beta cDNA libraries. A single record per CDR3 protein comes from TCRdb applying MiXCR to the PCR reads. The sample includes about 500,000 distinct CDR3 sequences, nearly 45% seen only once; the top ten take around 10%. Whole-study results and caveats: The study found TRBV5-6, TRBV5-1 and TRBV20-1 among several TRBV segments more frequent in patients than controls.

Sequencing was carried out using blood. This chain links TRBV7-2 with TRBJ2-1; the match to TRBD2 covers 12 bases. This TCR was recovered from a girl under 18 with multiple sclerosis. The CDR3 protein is CASSLITSGRNEQFF. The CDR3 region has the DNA TGTGCCAGCAGCTTAATCACTAGCGGGAGGAATGAGCAGTTCTTC. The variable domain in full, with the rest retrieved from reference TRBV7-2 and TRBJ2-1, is GAGVSQSPSNKVTEKGKDVELRCDPISGHTALYWYRQSLGQGLEFLIYFQGNSAPDKSGLPSDRFSAERTGGSVSTLTIQRTQQEDSAVYLCASSLITSGRNEQFFGPGTRLTVL.